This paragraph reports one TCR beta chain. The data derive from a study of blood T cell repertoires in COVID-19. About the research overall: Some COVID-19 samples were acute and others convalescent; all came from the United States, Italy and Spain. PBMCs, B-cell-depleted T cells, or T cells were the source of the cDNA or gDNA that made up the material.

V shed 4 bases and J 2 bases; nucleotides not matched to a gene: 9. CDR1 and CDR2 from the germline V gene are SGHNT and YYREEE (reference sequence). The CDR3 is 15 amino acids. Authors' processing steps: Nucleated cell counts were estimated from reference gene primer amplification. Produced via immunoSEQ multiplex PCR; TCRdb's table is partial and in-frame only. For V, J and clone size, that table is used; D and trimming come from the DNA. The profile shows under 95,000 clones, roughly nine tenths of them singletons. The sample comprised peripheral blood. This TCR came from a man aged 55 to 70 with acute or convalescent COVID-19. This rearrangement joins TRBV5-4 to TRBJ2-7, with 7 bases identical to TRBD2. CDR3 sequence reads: CASSPGSGGAYEQYF. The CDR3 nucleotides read TGTGCCAGCAGCCCCGGAAGTGGGGGGGCCTACGAGCAGTACTTC.